This TCR beta chain was documented in a study of Graves' ophthalmopathy and Graves' hyperthyroidism. Notes on the study in general: In separating ophthalmopathy from stable hyperthyroidism, a 13-signature model achieved nearly 90% sensitivity and 65% to 84% specificity. Among thyroid clonotypes expanded above 0.001 frequency, most also appeared in blood.

This clonotype came up many times. Its antigen is undetermined. Certain patients were not enrolled. These were patients with other autoimmune diseases, uncontrolled infections, pregnancy or lactation. CDR3 length: 14 residues. V shed 5 bases, J shed 2 bases, and the junction held 3 bases outside the gene matches. Amplification of the TCR beta CDR3 regions used RNA transcripts (as template). Second-round multiplex PCR came after first-round RT-PCR with HTBI primers. TCRdb re-called the multiplex PCR reads through MiXCR, storing one row per CDR3 protein. Of 300,000 or so distinct CDR3 sequences listed, roughly 17% were seen once; the top ten hold roughly an eighth.

V usage is TRBV12-3 or TRBV12-4 and J usage is TRBJ2-7, with 10 bases matching TRBD2. The specimen sequenced was peripheral blood. The receptor comes from an adult man with Graves' ophthalmopathy. The CDR3 nucleotides read TGTGCCAGCAGTACGACTAGCGGGCCCTACGAGCAGTACTTC. Translating it yields CASSTTSGPYEQYF.